The next 10 T cell receptor beta chains were all read from a single sample in a study of blood T cell repertoires in COVID-19. Generated by immunoSEQ multiplex PCR, the TCRdb table keeps only in-frame clones and is missing some. The sample holds around 160,000 clones, more than 70% seen once. The sample consisted of peripheral blood. The receptors here all came from a man in his 60s with active or convalescent COVID-19.

The V and J genes are TRBV6-5 and TRBJ2-7; the match to TRBD2 covers 11 bases. There are 15 residues in the CDR3. CDR1 is MNHEY and CDR2 is SVGAGI in the germline V gene. The J segment lost 0 bases and the V segment lost 2 bases, leaving 0 bases of the junction unmatched. The CDR3 sequence: CASSYTSGSSYEQYF. The CDR3 DNA follows: TGTGCCAGCAGTTACACTAGCGGGAGCTCCTACGAGCAGTACTTC.

This rearrangement joins TRBV12-3 or TRBV12-4 to TRBJ2-5, with D unresolved. The CDR3 has 13 residues. V was clipped by 6 bases and J by 3 bases, with 11 bases between them. CDR3 bases: TGTGCCAGCAGCCGAGACAACGAAGAGACCCAGTACTTC. This gives the protein CASSRDNEETQYF.

The chain joins TRBV6-5 to TRBJ1-1, with D perhaps matching TRBD1 (5 bases). This CDR3 region has 12 residues. Germline V lookup: CDR1 MNHEY, CDR2 SVGAGI. V gave up 6 bases and J gave up 9 bases, with 14 bases separating them. CDR3 DNA sequence: TGTGCCAGCAGGGGCGCGGGGCTCCAAGCTTTCTTT. This codes for CASRGAGLQAFF.

The table lists this clone with a few counts. V usage is TRBV4-1 and J usage is TRBJ2-7; 8 nucleotides agree with TRBD2. Per the germline V gene, CDR1 is MGHRA and CDR2 is YSYEKL. The CDR3 is 14 amino acids. Trimming at V came to 1 base and at J to 6 bases, leaving 5 bases not matched to a gene. The CDR3 DNA reads TGCGCCAGCAGCCAAGTAGCGGGAAACAGCGAGCAGTACTTC. It specifies CASSQVAGNSEQYF.

This clone was detected many times. This rearrangement joins TRBV19 to TRBJ1-5; maybe TRBD1 (5 bases). Germline V CDR1 and CDR2: LNHDA, SQIVND (reference sequence). Trimming pared 7 bases from V and 6 bases from J, leaving 13 bases between. The CDR3 spans 13 residues. CDR3 region: CASKQGVGQPQHF. CDR3 bases: TGTGCCAGTAAGCAAGGGGTGGGTCAGCCCCAGCATTTT.

The J gene is TRBJ1-5, the V gene TRBV7-2, with D possibly being TRBD1 (6 bases). Trimming pared 3 bases from V and 1 base from J, leaving 10 bases between. In germline, CDR1 is SGHTA, CDR2 FQGNSA. This CDR3 comprises 15 residues. CDR3 sequence (DNA): TGTGCCAGCAGCTTTGATGGACAGAGCAATCAGCCCCAGCATTTT. It codes for CASSFDGQSNQPQHF.

The rearrangement uses TRBV19 and TRBJ1-3; 7 bases align to TRBD1. The CDR3 covers 17 residues. The V and J ends lost 6 bases and 4 bases, in that order; junction bases with no gene match: 15. CDR1 and CDR2 (germline): LNHDA, SQIVND (reference sequence). CDR3 loop: CASSVRGRGTTGNTIYF. DNA for the CDR3: TGTGCCAGTAGCGTCCGCGGCAGGGGGACCACCGGAAACACCATATATTTT.

The chain has TRBV6-5 and TRBJ2-7, with 11 positions matching TRBD2. This CDR3 is 14 amino acids long. Germline-derived CDR1 and CDR2 are MNHEY and SVGAGI. The V and J ends lost 6 bases and 4 bases, in that order; junction bases with no gene match: 5. The CDR3 coding sequence is TGTGCCAGCAGGAGGACTAGCGGGTTTTACGAGCAGTACTTC. This gives the protein CASRRTSGFYEQYF.

This clone showed up just once. The chain combines TRBV7-6 with TRBJ1-4; 8 nucleotides line up with TRBD1. Germline loops: CDR1 SGHVS, CDR2 FNYEAQ. The length of the CDR3 is 15 residues. Trimming took 5 bases from V and 2 from J; bases not matched to a gene: 4. This chain's CDR3 is CASSLRQGTNEKLFF. DNA for the CDR3: TGTGCCAGCAGCCTTAGACAGGGGACTAATGAAAAACTGTTTTTT.

This clone was detected a few times. The V and J genes are TRBV7-2 and TRBJ1-3; D uncertain. V lost 3 bases and J lost 0, with 9 bases in between. Germline loops: CDR1 SGHTA, CDR2 FQGNSA. The CDR3 extends over 15 amino acids. CDR3: CASSFEANSGNTIYF. The CDR3 DNA follows: TGTGCCAGCAGCTTTGAGGCGAACTCTGGAAACACCATATATTTT.